This record concerns one TCR beta chain sequence. In assigning cohorts, the study relied on participant-reported clinical history. The data were taken from a study of blood T cell repertoires in COVID-19. Study summary: PBMCs, B-cell-depleted T cells, or T cells were the source of the cDNA or gDNA that made up the material.

Authors' processing steps: Amplified reference gene primers provided the basis for estimating nucleated cell counts. Method: immunoSEQ multiplex PCR; TCRdb's copy keeps in-frame clones and lacks some. The DNA was the basis for D and trimming; V, J and clone size are from that table. This table holds under 200,000 clones, 84% found once. The V gene lost 2 bases and the J gene lost 1 base, with 8 bases spanning the gap. The CDR3 is made up of 14 amino acids. CDR1 is LGHNA, CDR2 YNFKEQ, per germline. This chain uses TRBV4-2 with TRBJ1-1; D is unclear. Sequencing input: PBMCs or T cells enriched from blood (not recorded which). The receptor comes from a woman aged 45 to 65 who had recovered from COVID-19. This CDR3 is CASSQPPGNTEAFF. The DNA for the CDR3 is TGTGCCAGCAGCCAACCCCCGGGGAACACTGAAGCTTTCTTT.